These T cell receptor beta chains were read from a single sample in a study of cytomegalovirus exposure and HLA in healthy donors. Profiled with immunoSEQ multiplex PCR; TCRdb holds only in-frame clones, not every one. Found here are around 90,000 clones, around 80% of them singletons; the top ten hold about 2.5%. Sequencing input: PBMCs. The receptor set was obtained from a man aged 25-45 years in good health and CMV-seronegative. Both conserved end residues are part of each CDR3. A D gene is named only where the DNA matches it firmly. The size of a clone is reported for some rows only, either as once, few or many, or as a class for expanded clones.

j_gene,v_gene,d_gene,abundance,CDR3nt,CDR3aa
TRBJ1-1,TRBV27,TRBD1,-,TGTGCCAGCAGTTACAGGACAGGGGACACTGAAGCTTTCTTT,CASSYRTGDTEAFF
TRBJ2-7,TRBV7-2,TRBD1,-,TGTGCCAGCAGCTTTCCGGGACAGGGGGCCTACGAGCAGTACTTC,CASSFPGQGAYEQYF
TRBJ1-2,TRBV5-1,-,-,TGCGCCAGCAGCCCAAGACAGGATGGATATGGCTACACCTTC,CASSPRQDGYGYTF
TRBJ1-4,TRBV19,-,-,TGTGCCAGTACCCCGGACACAGGCCGGGAAAAACTGTTTTTT,CASTPDTGREKLFF
TRBJ1-2,TRBV25-1,-,few,TGTGCCAGTCGGACAGTAAACTATGGCTACACCTTC,CASRTVNYGYTF
TRBJ2-2,TRBV5-1,TRBD2,-,TGCGCCAGCAGCTTGGAAACTAGCGGGGGCCGAGCGAACACCGGGGAGCTGTTTTTT,CASSLETSGGRANTGELFF
TRBJ1-3,TRBV5-1,TRBD1,few,TGCGCCAGCAGCTTCCATTGGGACAGGGCCGCTGGAAACACCATATATTTT,CASSFHWDRAAGNTIYF
TRBJ1-2,TRBV4-1,TRBD1,-,TGCGCCAGCAGCCTCCAAGGCGGGCTACAGGGGTTGTATGGCTACACCTTC,CASSLQGGLQGLYGYTF
TRBJ2-7,TRBV19,TRBD1,-,TGTGCCAGTAGTAGGGCGAGGACAGGAGATTCGGGGGAGCAGTACTTC,CASSRARTGDSGEQYF
TRBJ1-4,TRBV27,-,-,TGTGCCAGCAGTGTGAGGGGGGAAAAACTGTTTTTT,CASSVRGEKLFF
TRBJ1-2,TRBV5-6,TRBD1,-,TGTGCCAGCAGCTTCCTACAGGGGGGCAGCTATGGCTACACCTTC,CASSFLQGGSYGYTF
TRBJ2-3,TRBV29-1,-,once,TGCAGCGTTGTATCGCAGGGATCCACAGATACGCAGTATTTT,CSVVSQGSTDTQYF
TRBJ2-1,TRBV6-4,TRBD2,few,TGTGCCAGCAGAAGGACAGGGGGACTAGCGGGGCCCACAGAGCAGTTCTTC,CASRRTGGLAGPTEQFF
TRBJ1-1,TRBV27,-,-,TGTGCCAGCAGTTTTCAACACCTGAACACTGAAGCTTTCTTT,CASSFQHLNTEAFF
TRBJ2-1,TRBV5-1,-,-,TGCGCCAGCAGCTTGGGAGCTTGGGAGTACGGGTACAATGAGCAGTTCTTC,CASSLGAWEYGYNEQFF
TRBJ2-5,TRBV18,TRBD2,-,TGTGCCAGCTCACCGGAGCGGGGATCCCAAGAGACCCAGTACTTC,CASSPERGSQETQYF
TRBJ1-5,TRBV27,-,-,TGTGCCAGCACAGAGGGTAGCAATCAGCCCCAGCATTTT,CASTEGSNQPQHF
TRBJ2-7,TRBV7-9,-,-,TGTGCCAGCAGCCCCTTGATGACGTGGGGCTACCACGAGCAGTACTTC,CASSPLMTWGYHEQYF
TRBJ2-1,TRBV5-4,-,once,TGTGCCAGCAGACGATCAGGGGGGTTTGAAGACAATGAGCAGTTCTTC,CASRRSGGFEDNEQFF
TRBJ1-2,TRBV9,TRBD1,few,TGTGCCAGCAGCCGGACAGGGGGCCCTGGCTACACCTTC,CASSRTGGPGYTF
TRBJ1-2,TRBV5-4,-,-,TGTGCCAGCAGCACGGAGGGAGGCGGCGGCTACACCTTC,CASSTEGGGGYTF
TRBJ1-4,TRBV6-5,-,-,TGTGCCAGCAGTTACTCACAGGGTGAAAAACTGTTTTTT,CASSYSQGEKLFF
TRBJ2-3,TRBV25-1,-,-,TGTGCCAGCAGTGGAGCTAGCACAGATACGCAGTATTTT,CASSGASTDTQYF
TRBJ2-4,TRBV21-1,-,-,TGTGCCAGCAGCAAACAAGACTGGGAGCCCAAAAACATTCAGTACTTC,CASSKQDWEPKNIQYF
TRBJ1-1,TRBV5-4,-,-,TGTGCCAGCAGCCAATCAGGGAACACTGAAGCTTTCTTT,CASSQSGNTEAFF
TRBJ1-1,TRBV29-1,-,-,TGCAGCCCTTACCGACCAGGGAAGACTGAAGCTTTCTTT,CSPYRPGKTEAFF
TRBJ2-5,TRBV5-1,-,-,TGCGCCAGCAGCTTGGCTGGCAGGGATAGGTCCCAGTACTTC,CASSLAGRDRSQYF
TRBJ1-5,TRBV27,-,-,TGTGCCAGCAGTCCCGTCGGGGGACCAAACCAGCCCCAGCATTTT,CASSPVGGPNQPQHF
TRBJ1-1,TRBV27,-,-,TGTGCCAGCAGTCCCGGGACAATGAACACTGAAGCTTTCTTT,CASSPGTMNTEAFF
TRBJ1-5,TRBV7-2,-,-,TGTGCCAGCAGCTTCGGAGATCAGCCCCAGCATTTT,CASSFGDQPQHF
TRBJ2-2,TRBV7-2,-,-,TGTGCCAGCAGCTTAAACGGACTCCTGACCACCGGGGAGCTGTTTTTT,CASSLNGLLTTGELFF
TRBJ2-2,TRBV5-1,-,-,TGCGCCAGCACAGGGAAAGGTCGTCCGGTCACCGGGGAGCTGTTTTTT,CASTGKGRPVTGELFF
TRBJ1-4,TRBV27,-,-,TGTGCCAGCAGTCCTCGATCGGTCTCTAATGAAAAACTGTTTTTT,CASSPRSVSNEKLFF
TRBJ1-6,TRBV2,-,-,TGTGCCAGCGGCCAGGGCGACCGGCCGGCTGATAATTCACCCCTCCACTTT,CASGQGDRPADNSPLHF
TRBJ1-2,TRBV15,-,-,TGTGCCACCAGCAGTTTGCAAGGAGAGCGGGACTATGGCTACACCTTC,CATSSLQGERDYGYTF
TRBJ2-3,TRBV7-9,-,-,TGTGCCAGCAGTCGGGACTGGGATACGCAGTATTTT,CASSRDWDTQYF
TRBJ2-5,TRBV5-6,-,-,TGTGCCAGCAGCTTGAAAGTCGGGGAAGAGACCCAGTACTTC,CASSLKVGEETQYF
TRBJ2-2,TRBV7-6,-,-,TGTGCCAGCAGCCTTAGAGCGAACACCGGGGAGCTGTTTTTT,CASSLRANTGELFF
TRBJ1-4,TRBV27,TRBD1,-,TGTGCCAGCAGTCAGACAGGGGGCCCTAATGAAAAACTGTTTTTT,CASSQTGGPNEKLFF
TRBJ2-1,TRBV7-6,-,-,TGTGCCAGCAGCTTAGGGGCCCCGTCTGAGCAGTTCTTC,CASSLGAPSEQFF
TRBJ1-3,TRBV15,-,-,TGTGCCACCAGTCCGGGGTCCGGGGGAAACACCATATATTTT,CATSPGSGGNTIYF
TRBJ1-2,TRBV7-2,-,-,TGTGCCAGCAGCTTAGCTGGGCCGACCCCCAATGGCTACACCTTC,CASSLAGPTPNGYTF
TRBJ2-7,TRBV2,TRBD1,-,TGTGCCAGCAGTCCCGGCCAGGGACAGGGTTCCTACGAGCAGTACTTC,CASSPGQGQGSYEQYF
TRBJ1-1,TRBV29-1,TRBD1,-,TGCAGCGTTTCCGGACAGGTACTGGGAGCTTTCTTT,CSVSGQVLGAFF
TRBJ1-5,TRBV2,-,few,TGTGCCAGCAGTGAAATGGGCAGGGGTGCTCAGCCCCAGCATTTT,CASSEMGRGAQPQHF